This TCR beta chain was found in a study of a mutant IDH1 vaccine in newly diagnosed glioma. On the study more broadly: The vaccination schedule gave patients eight doses in weeks 1, 3, 5, 7, 11, 15, 19 and 23. The therapy given earlier, which was standard therapy, consisted of radiotherapy, temozolomide, or both, and most of the patients received both.

Study conclusions and caveats: Immune responses arising from the vaccine appeared in around 93% of patients.

Time point denoted: week 5, during vaccination. Vaccine doses each comprised 300 ug of mutant IDH1 20-mer peptide, with topical imiquimod. This CDR3 spans 15 amino acids. Per the germline V gene, CDR1 is ENHRY and CDR2 is SYGVKD. The germline V and J ends were trimmed by 5 bases and 4 bases, with 14 bases remaining between them. This clone was observed a few times. The antigen remains unidentified. Measured with immunoSEQ multiplex PCR; TCRdb has only the in-frame clones, and not every one. The sample lists roughly 60,000 clones, roughly 80% occurring once. The chain recombines TRBV10-3 with TRBJ2-2; possibly TRBD2 for D (6 bases). The sample was PBMCs, taken from a glioma patient whose treatment included an IDH1 peptide vaccine. The TCR was taken from a woman aged 45-65 years with glioma. The CDR3 DNA sequence: TGTGCCATCAGTCATGGGCAGGGAGGCACCGGGGAGCTGTTTTTT. It is translated as CAISHGQGGTGELFF.